These T cell receptor beta chains were read from a single sample in a study of shared clonotypes between healthy human individuals. The table came from immunoSEQ multiplex PCR; TCRdb's copy has only in-frame clones and leaves some out. Of fewer than 1 million clones listed, roughly 96% are singletons. Specimen: naive CD8+ T cells sorted from blood. The receptors stem from a man under 40 in good health. Each CDR3 is given without its conserved first and last residue. Fields, in order: V gene, J gene, CDR3 protein.

>TRBV5-4|TRBJ2-7
ASSGTGTYEQY
>TRBV11-3|TRBJ2-7
ASSPGIAGNSYEQY
>TRBV28|TRBJ1-2
ASKGQGANYGYT
>TRBV2|TRBJ1-1
ASSEGAGVEAF
>TRBV7-2|TRBJ2-3
ASSWGLSTDTQY
>TRBV25-1|TRBJ1-2
ASRDRSYGYT
>TRBV23-1|TRBJ2-7
ASSQSKGQGTGEQY
>TRBV9|TRBJ2-1
ASSPDVAPSHEQF
>TRBV28|TRBJ2-5
ASSHRTGKLRETQY
>TRBV2|TRBJ2-7
ASSGYTYEQY
>TRBV27|TRBJ2-7
ASSDGINIYEQY
>TRBV6-5|TRBJ1-2
ASSDGQRYGYT
>TRBV13|TRBJ2-7
ASSFVGKTYEQY
>TRBV9|TRBJ2-5
ASSVGRGGRETQY
>TRBV11-2|TRBJ1-1
ASRPRDTEAF
>TRBV7-9|TRBJ2-7
ASSLGLAGDYEQY
>TRBV6-1|TRBJ2-1
ASSERRDSYNEQF
>TRBV5-6|TRBJ2-7
ASSPGGTSGPKQY
>TRBV29-1|TRBJ2-7
SVRVAGRYEQY
>TRBV7-2|TRBJ2-1
ASSVAGGRRNEQF
>TRBV28|TRBJ1-1
ASISQGRERAF
>TRBV29-1|TRBJ2-1
SVGGLARISYNEQF
>TRBV5-1|TRBJ2-3
ASSLTGQGTDTQY
>TRBV29-1|TRBJ2-1
SATGTGDFDEQF
>TRBV6-5|TRBJ2-1
ASSYTAGLAGAEQF
>TRBV7-3|TRBJ2-7
ASSLSAWDEQY
>TRBV5-1|TRBJ1-2
ASSLDRDDYGYT
>TRBV19|TRBJ1-5
ASSTYREGNNQPQH
>TRBV30|TRBJ1-2
AWSPGQGYYGYT
>TRBV5-6|TRBJ1-2
ASSLGGGPEEV
>TRBV9|TRBJ2-7
ASSVGSGGHEQY
>TRBV4-1|TRBJ2-7
ASSQSSAAYEQY
>TRBV7-9|TRBJ2-5
ASSLEGDIQY
>TRBV6-5|TRBJ2-7
ASSHIEGVVYEQY
>TRBV5-4|TRBJ2-2
ASTAEAGELF
>TRBV2|TRBJ2-1
ASSGLAGGPHEQF
>TRBV18|TRBJ2-3
ASSPLGNTDTQY
>TRBV29-1|TRBJ2-7
SAGTGGSYEQY
>TRBV6-1|TRBJ1-4
ASSDRGPATNEKLF
>TRBV7-9|TRBJ1-2
ASSFFATGDYGYT
>TRBV15|TRBJ1-2
ATSGTGGYGYT
>TRBV5-1|TRBJ2-1
ASSLAQGALNEQF
>TRBV28|TRBJ1-2
ASSLGTLNYGYT
>TRBV5-4|TRBJ2-1
ASSSGYYNEQF
>TRBV6-6|TRBJ2-3
ASLRGGSDTQY
>TRBV14|TRBJ2-7
ASSPTSGRSSYEQY
>TRBV27|TRBJ2-6
ASTFRMTVDLIRPGANVLT
>TRBV10-2|TRBJ2-1
ASSELGSSYNEQF
>TRBV13|TRBJ2-1
ASSLGAGGSKI
>TRBV2|TRBJ2-1
ASSEGLAGGRVNEQF
>TRBV5-6|TRBJ1-2
ASSLEGRNYGYT
>TRBV16|TRBJ1-2
ASSQSVGAVNGYT
>TRBV7-8|TRBJ1-1
ASQLNQQGSTEAF
>TRBV5-5|TRBJ1-3
ASSRGTGPLGGNTIY